This TCR beta chain was captured by sequencing in a study of PD-1 blockade in classical Hodgkin lymphoma. Profiled with immunoSEQ multiplex PCR; TCRdb holds only in-frame clones, not every one. The table lists approximately 61,000 clones, 87% of them singletons. Regarding time point: cycle 4 day 1 (C4D1), after less than 7 weeks of nivolumab. Every patient had relapsed following autologous stem cell transplantation, and cohorts differed in brentuximab vedotin exposure. Germline V gene lookup returns CDR1 SEHNR and CDR2 FQNEAQ (reference sequence). Trimming shortened V by 3 bases and J by 6 bases, and 12 bases separated the two germline ends. The CDR3 has 14 residues.

The chain is built from TRBV7-9 and TRBJ2-1, with D possibly being TRBD2 (6 bases). The sequencing here drew on peripheral blood mononuclear cells (PBMCs), taken before the fourth cycle of nivolumab. The receptor comes from a human donor with classical Hodgkin lymphoma. CDR3 loop: CASSFEAGPNEQFF. The CDR3 DNA reads as TGTGCCAGCAGCTTCGAAGCGGGCCCCAATGAGCAGTTCTTC.